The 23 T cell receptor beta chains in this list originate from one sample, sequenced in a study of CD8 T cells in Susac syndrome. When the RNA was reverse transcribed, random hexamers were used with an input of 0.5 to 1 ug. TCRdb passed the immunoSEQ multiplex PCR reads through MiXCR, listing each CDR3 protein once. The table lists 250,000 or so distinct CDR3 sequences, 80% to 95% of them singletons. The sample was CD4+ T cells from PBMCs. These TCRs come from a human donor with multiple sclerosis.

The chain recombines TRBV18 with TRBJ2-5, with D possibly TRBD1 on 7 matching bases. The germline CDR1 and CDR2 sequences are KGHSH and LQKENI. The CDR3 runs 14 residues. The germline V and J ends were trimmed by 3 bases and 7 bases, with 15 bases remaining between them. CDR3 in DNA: TGTGCCAGCTCACCGGAGGGGACAGTGGGGACCCAGTACTTC. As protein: CASSPEGTVGTQYF.

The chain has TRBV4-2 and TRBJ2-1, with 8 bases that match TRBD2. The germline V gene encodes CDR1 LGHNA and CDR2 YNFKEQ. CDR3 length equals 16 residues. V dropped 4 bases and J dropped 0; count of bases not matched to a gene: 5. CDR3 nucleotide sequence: TGTGCCAGCAGCCCGGCGGGGGGCAGCTCCTACAATGAGCAGTTCTTC. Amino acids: CASSPAGGSSYNEQFF.

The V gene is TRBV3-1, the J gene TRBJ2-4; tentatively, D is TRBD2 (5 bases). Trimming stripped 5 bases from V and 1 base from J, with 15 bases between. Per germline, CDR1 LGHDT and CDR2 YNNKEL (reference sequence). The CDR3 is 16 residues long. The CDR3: CASSAHEGSAKNIQYF. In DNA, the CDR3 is TGTGCCAGCAGCGCTCATGAGGGATCGGCCAAAAACATTCAGTACTTC.

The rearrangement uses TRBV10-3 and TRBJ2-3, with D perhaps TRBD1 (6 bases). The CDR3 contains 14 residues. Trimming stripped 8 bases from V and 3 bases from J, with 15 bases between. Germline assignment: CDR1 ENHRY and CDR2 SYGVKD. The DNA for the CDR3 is TGTGCCATCGGTGGGGACAAAGGTACAGATACGCAGTATTTT. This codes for CAIGGDKGTDTQYF.

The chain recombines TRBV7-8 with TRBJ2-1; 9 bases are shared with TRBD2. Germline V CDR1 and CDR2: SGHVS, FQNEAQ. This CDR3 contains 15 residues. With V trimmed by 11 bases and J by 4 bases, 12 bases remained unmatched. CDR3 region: CAGSGGGAAYNEQFF. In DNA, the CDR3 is TGTGCCGGTTCTGGCGGGGGGGCCGCGTACAATGAGCAGTTCTTC.

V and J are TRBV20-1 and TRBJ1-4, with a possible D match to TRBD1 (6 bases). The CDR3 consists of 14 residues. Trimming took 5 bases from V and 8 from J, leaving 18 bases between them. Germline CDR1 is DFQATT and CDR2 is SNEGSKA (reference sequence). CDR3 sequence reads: CSAPLQGKSEKLFF. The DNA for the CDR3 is TGCAGTGCTCCCCTACAGGGAAAGTCGGAAAAACTGTTTTTT.

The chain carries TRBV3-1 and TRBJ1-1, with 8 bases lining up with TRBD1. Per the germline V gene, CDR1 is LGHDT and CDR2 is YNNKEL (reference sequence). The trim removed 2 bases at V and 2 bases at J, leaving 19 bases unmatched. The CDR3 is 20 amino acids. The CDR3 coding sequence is TGTGCCAGCAGCCAAATACTCCCAGCCAGGGGGCTAGGGGGCAACACTGAAGCTTTCTTT. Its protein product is CASSQILPARGLGGNTEAFF. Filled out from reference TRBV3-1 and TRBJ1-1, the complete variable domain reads DTAVSQTPKYLVTQMGNDKSIKCEQNLGHDTMYWYKQDSKKFLKIMFSYNNKELIINETVPNRFSPKSPDKAHLNLHINSLELGDSAVYFCASSQILPARGLGGNTEAFFGQGTRLTVV.

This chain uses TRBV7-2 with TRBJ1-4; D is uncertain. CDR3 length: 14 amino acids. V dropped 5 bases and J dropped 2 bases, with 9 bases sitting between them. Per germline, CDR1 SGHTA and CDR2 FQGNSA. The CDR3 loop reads CASSPPRTNEKLFF. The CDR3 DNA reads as TGTGCCAGCAGCCCGCCCCGCACTAATGAAAAACTGTTTTTT.

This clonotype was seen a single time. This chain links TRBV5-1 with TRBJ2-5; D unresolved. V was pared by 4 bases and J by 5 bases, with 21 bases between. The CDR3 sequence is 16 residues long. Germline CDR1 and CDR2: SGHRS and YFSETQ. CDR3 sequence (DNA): TGCGCCAGCAGCCCCCACTTAGGGCAGGAGAAGGAGACCCAGTACTTC. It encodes CASSPHLGQEKETQYF. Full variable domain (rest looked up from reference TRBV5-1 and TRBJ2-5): KAGVTQTPRYLIKTRGQQVTLSCSPISGHRSVSWYQQTPGQGLQFLFEYFSETQRNKGNFPGRFSGRQFSNSRSEMNVSTLELGDSALYLCASSPHLGQEKETQYFGPGTRLLVL.

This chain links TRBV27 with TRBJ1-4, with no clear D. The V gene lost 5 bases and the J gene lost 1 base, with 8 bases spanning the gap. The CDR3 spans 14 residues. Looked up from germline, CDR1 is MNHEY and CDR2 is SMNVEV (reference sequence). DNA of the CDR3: TGTGCCAGCAGTCAGTGGGTAACTAATGAAAAACTGTTTTTT. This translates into CASSQWVTNEKLFF.

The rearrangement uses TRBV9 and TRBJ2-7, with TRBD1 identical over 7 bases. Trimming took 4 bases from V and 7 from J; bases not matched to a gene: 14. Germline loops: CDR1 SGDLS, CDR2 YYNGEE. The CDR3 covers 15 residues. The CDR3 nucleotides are TGTGCCAGCAGCCCCTGGACAGGCGGTGAGGGGGAGCAGTACTTC. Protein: CASSPWTGGEGEQYF.

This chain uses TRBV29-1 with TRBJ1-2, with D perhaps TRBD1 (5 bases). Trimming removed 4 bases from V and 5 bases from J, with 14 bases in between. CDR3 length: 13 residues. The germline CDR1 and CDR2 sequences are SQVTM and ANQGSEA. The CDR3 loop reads CSVGDHGGYGYTF. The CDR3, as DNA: TGCAGCGTTGGCGACCACGGGGGGTATGGCTACACCTTC.

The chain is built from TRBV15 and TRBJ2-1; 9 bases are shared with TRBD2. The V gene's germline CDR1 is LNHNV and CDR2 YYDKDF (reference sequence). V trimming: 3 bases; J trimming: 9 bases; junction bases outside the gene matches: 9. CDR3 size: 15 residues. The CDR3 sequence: CATSSRREGVGEQFF. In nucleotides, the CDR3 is TGTGCCACCAGCAGTCGGCGGGAGGGGGTAGGTGAGCAGTTCTTC.

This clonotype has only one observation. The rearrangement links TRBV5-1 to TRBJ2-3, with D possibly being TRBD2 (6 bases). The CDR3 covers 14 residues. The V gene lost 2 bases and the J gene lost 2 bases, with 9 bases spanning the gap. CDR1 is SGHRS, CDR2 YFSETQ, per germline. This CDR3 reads CASSFGTPTDTQYF. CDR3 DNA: TGCGCCAGCAGCTTCGGGACTCCCACAGATACGCAGTATTTT.

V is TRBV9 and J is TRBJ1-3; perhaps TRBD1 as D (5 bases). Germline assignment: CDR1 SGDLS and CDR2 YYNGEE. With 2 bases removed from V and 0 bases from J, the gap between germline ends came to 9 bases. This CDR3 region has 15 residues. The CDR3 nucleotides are TGTGCCAGCAGCGTTGCAGGGAGCTCTGGAAACACCATATATTTT. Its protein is CASSVAGSSGNTIYF.

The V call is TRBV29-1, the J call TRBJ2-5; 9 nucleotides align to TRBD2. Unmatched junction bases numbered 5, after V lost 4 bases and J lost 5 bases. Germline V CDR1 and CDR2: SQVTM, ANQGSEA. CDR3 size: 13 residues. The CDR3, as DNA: TGCAGCGTTGGGCGGGGGGGATCGGAGACCCAGTACTTC. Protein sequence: CSVGRGGSETQYF.

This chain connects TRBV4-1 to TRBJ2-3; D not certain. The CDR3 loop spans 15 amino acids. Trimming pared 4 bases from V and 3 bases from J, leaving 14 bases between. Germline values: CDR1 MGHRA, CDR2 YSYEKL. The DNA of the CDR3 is TGCGCCAGCAGCCGACCCCCTGGGGTGACAGATACGCAGTATTTT. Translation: CASSRPPGVTDTQYF.

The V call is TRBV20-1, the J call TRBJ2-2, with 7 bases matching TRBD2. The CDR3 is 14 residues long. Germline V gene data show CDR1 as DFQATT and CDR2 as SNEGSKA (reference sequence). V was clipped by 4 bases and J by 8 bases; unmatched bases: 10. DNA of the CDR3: TGCAGTGCTACACTCCCCATGGGAGGGGGGGAGCTGTTTTTT. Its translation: CSATLPMGGGELFF.

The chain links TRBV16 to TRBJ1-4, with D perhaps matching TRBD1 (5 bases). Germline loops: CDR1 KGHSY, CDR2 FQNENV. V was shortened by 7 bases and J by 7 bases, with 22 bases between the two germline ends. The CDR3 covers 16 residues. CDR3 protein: CASTPRAYPLGEKLFF. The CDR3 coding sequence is TGTGCCAGCACTCCCAGGGCTTATCCGCTGGGTGAAAAACTGTTTTTT. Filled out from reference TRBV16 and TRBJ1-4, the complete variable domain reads GEEVAQTPKHLVRGEGQKAKLYCAPIKGHSYVFWYQQVLKNEFKFLISFQNENVFDETGMPKERFSAKCLPNSPCSLEIQATKLEDSAVYFCASTPRAYPLGEKLFFGSGTQLSVL.

CDR3 DNA: TGCAGTGCTAGGGGGCCGGGCGAGGAGACCCAGTACTTC. Translation gives CSARGPGEETQYF. The chain links TRBV20-1 to TRBJ2-5, with D perhaps TRBD1 (5 bases). There are 13 residues in the CDR3. Germline V lookup: CDR1 DFQATT, CDR2 SNEGSKA (reference sequence). Trimming removed 3 bases from V and 5 bases from J, with 13 bases in between.

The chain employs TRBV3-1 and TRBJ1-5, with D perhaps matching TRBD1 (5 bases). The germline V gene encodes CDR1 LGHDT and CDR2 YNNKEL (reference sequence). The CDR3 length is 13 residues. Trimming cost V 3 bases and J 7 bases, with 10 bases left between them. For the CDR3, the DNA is TGTGCCAGCAGCCAGGGGGGAGTCCAGCCCCAGCATTTT. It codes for CASSQGGVQPQHF.

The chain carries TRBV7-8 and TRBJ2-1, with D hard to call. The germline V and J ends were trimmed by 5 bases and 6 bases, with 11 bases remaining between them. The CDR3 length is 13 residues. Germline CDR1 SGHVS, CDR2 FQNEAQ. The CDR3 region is CASSNGLVNEQFF. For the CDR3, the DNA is TGTGCCAGCAGCAACGGCCTAGTCAATGAGCAGTTCTTC.

CDR3 sequence: CASSEVGGMWGYTF. CDR3 DNA sequence: TGTGCCAGCAGTGAAGTAGGAGGGATGTGGGGCTACACCTTC. The chain combines TRBV2 with TRBJ1-2; D ambiguous. V was pared by 1 base and J by 8 bases, with 14 bases between. The CDR3 is made up of 14 amino acids. CDR1 and CDR2 (germline): SNHLY, FYNNEI. The full variable domain, with the rest looked up from reference TRBV2 and TRBJ1-2, is EPEVTQTPSHQVTQMGQEVILRCVPISNHLYFYWYRQILGQKVEFLVSFYNNEISEKSEIFDDQFSVERPDGSNFTLKIRSTKLEDSAMYFCASSEVGGMWGYTFGSGTRLTVV.